This TCR beta chain was sequenced in a study of shared clonotypes between healthy human individuals. This CDR3 is 17 amino acids long. The V segment lost 0 bases and the J segment 0 bases; nucleotides outside the gene matches: 8. The germline CDR1 and CDR2 sequences are MGHRA and YSYEKL. Assay: immunoSEQ multiplex PCR; the TCRdb copy retains only in-frame clones and omits some. Of approximately 530,000 clones detected, 95% to 97% appear once; the ten largest clones hold around 0.067%. Sequences were obtained from naive CD4+ T cells sorted from blood. Subset specified: CD45RA+ positively selected. The clonotype originates from a woman under 40 in good health. This chain joins TRBV4-1 and TRBJ2-7, with TRBD2 identical over 7 bases. The CDR3 is CASSQDSSGIGSYEQYF. CDR3 sequence (DNA): TGCGCCAGCAGCCAAGATTCAAGCGGGATTGGCTCCTACGAGCAGTACTTC.